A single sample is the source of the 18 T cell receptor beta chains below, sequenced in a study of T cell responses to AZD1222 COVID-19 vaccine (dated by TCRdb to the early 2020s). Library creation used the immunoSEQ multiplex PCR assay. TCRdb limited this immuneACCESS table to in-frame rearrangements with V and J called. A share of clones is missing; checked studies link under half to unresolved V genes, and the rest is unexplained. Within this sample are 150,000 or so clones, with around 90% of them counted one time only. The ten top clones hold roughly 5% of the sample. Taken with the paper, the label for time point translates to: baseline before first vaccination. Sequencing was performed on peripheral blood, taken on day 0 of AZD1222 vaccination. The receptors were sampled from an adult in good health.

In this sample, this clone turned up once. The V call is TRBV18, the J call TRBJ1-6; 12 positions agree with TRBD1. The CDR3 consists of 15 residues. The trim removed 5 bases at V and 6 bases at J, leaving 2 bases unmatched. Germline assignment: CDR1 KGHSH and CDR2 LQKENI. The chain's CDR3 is CASSAGQGANSPLHF. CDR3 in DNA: TGTGCCAGCTCAGCGGGACAGGGGGCTAATTCACCCCTCCACTTT. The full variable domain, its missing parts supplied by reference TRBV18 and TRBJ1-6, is NAGVMQNPRHLVRRRGQEARLRCSPMKGHSHVYWYRQLPEEGLKFMVYLQKENIIDESGMPKERFSAEFPKEGPSILRIQQVVRGDSAAYFCASSAGQGANSPLHFGNGTRLTVT.

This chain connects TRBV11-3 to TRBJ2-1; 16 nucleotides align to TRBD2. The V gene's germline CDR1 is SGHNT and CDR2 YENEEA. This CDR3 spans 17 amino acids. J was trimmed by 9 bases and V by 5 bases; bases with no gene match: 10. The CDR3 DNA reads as TGTGCCAGCAGCCAAGCCGGGACTAGCGGGGGGGCAGGTGAGCAGTTCTTC. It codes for CASSQAGTSGGAGEQFF.

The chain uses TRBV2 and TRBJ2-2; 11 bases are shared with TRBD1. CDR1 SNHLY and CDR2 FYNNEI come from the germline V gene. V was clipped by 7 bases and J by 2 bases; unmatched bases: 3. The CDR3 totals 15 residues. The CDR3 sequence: CASTGTGGNTGELFF. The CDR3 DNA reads TGTGCCAGCACGGGGACAGGGGGAAACACCGGGGAGCTGTTTTTT.

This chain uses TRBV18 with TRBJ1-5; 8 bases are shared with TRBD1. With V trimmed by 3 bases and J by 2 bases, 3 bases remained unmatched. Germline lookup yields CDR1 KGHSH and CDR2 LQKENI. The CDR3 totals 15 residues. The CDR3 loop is CASSPQGAGNQPQHF. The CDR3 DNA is TGTGCCAGCTCACCTCAGGGGGCTGGCAATCAGCCCCAGCATTTT.

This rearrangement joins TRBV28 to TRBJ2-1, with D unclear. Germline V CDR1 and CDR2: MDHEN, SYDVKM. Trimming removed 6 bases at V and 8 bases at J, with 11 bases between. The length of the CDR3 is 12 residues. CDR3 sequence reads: CASSLVVDEQFF. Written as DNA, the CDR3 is TGTGCCAGCAGCCTAGTCGTCGATGAGCAGTTCTTC.

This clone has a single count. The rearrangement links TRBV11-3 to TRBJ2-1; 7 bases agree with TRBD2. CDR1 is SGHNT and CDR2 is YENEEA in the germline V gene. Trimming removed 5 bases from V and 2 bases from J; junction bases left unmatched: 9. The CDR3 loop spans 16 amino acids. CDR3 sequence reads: CASSSGAGRTYNEQFF. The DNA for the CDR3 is TGTGCCAGCAGCAGCGGGGCAGGGAGAACCTACAATGAGCAGTTCTTC.

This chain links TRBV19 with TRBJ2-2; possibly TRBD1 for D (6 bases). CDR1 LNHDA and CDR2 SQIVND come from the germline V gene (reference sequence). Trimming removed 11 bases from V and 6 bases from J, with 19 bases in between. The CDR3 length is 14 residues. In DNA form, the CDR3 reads TGTGCCGCGGATTCACAGGGCAACGCCGGGGAGCTGTTTTTT. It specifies CAADSQGNAGELFF.

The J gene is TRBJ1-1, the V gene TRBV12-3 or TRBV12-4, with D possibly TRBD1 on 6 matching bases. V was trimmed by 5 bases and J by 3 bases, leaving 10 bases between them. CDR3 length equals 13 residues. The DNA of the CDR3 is TGTGCCAGCAGTAACAGGGAGGACACTGAAGCTTTCTTT. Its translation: CASSNREDTEAFF.

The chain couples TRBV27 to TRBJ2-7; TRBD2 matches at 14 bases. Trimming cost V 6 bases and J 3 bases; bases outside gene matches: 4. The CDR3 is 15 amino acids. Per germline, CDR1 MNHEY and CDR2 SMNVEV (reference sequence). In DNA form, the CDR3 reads TGTGCCAGCAGGATGACTAGCGGGAGGGACTACGAGCAGTACTTC. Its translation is CASRMTSGRDYEQYF.

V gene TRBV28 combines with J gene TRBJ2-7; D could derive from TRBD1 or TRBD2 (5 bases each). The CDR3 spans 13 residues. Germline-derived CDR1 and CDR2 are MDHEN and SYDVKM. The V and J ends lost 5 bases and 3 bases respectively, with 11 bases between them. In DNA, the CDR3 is TGTGCCAGCAGTCGGGGCGGGTACTACGAGCAGTACTTC. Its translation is CASSRGGYYEQYF.

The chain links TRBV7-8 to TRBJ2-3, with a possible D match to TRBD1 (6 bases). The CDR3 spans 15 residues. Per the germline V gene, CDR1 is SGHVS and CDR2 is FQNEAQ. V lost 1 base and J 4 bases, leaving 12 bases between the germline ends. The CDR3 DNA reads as TGTGCCAGCAGCTTAGAGGGGCAGGGGCCAGATACGCAGTATTTT. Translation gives CASSLEGQGPDTQYF.

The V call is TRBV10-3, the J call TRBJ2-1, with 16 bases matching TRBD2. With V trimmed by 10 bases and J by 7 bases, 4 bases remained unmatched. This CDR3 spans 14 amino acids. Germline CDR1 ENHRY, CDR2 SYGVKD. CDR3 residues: CATGTSGRVNEQFF. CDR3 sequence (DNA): TGTGCCACCGGGACTAGCGGGAGGGTAAATGAGCAGTTCTTC.

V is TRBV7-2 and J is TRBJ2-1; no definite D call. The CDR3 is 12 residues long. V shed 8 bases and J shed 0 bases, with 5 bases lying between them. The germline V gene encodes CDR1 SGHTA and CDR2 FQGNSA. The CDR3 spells CASGVSYNEQFF. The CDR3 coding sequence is TGTGCCAGCGGGGTCTCCTACAATGAGCAGTTCTTC.

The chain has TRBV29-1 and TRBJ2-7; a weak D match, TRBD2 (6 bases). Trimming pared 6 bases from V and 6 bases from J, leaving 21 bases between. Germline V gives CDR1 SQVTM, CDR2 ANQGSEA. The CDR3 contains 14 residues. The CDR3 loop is CSVTLPGLTPEQYF. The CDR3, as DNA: TGCAGCGTCACCCTTCCGGGACTCACCCCCGAGCAGTACTTC.

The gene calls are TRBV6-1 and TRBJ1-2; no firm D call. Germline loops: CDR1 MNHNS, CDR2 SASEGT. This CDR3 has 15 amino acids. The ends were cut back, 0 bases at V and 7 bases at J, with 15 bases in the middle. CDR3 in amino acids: CASSEATTRNGGYTF. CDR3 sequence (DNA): TGTGCCAGCAGTGAAGCGACGACCCGGAATGGTGGCTACACCTTC.

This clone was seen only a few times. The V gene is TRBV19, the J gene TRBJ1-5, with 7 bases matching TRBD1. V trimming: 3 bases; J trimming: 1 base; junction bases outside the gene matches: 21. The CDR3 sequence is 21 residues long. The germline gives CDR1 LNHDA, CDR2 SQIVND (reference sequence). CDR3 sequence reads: CASSINLSAGRGVASNQPQHF. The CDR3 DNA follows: TGTGCCAGTAGTATTAATTTGTCGGCTGGCAGGGGGGTAGCGAGCAATCAGCCCCAGCATTTT.

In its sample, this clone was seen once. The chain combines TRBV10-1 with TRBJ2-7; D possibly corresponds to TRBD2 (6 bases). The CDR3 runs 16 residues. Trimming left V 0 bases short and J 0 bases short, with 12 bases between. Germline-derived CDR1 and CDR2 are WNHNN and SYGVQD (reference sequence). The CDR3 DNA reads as TGCGCCAGCAGTGAGTCGGCGGGGCCCAGCTCCTACGAGCAGTACTTC. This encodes CASSESAGPSSYEQYF.

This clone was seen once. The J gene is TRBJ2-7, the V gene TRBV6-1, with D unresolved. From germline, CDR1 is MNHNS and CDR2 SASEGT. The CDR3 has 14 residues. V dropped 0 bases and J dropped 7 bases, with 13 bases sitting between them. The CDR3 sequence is CASSEAIRSEEQYF. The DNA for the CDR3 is TGTGCCAGCAGTGAAGCGATTCGTAGTGAAGAGCAGTACTTC.